One and the same sample provided the 24 T cell receptor beta chains below, sequenced in a study of blood T cell repertoires in COVID-19. The data were produced by immunoSEQ multiplex PCR, yet TCRdb's version contains in-frame clones alone and is incomplete. This sample has about 250,000 clones, with roughly 85% found just once. The sample taken for sequencing was PBMCs or T cells enriched from blood (not recorded which). The receptors stem from a woman in her fifties or sixties with acute COVID-19.

The rearrangement links TRBV19 to TRBJ2-3; D might be TRBD1 (5 bases). The CDR3 totals 16 residues. Germline assignment: CDR1 LNHDA and CDR2 SQIVND (reference sequence). Between the trimmed V and J ends, which lost 7 bases and 0 bases, there was a span of 17 bases. In DNA, the CDR3 is TGTGCCAGTAAGGACATTGTATATCCTAGCACAGATACGCAGTATTTT. Translating it yields CASKDIVYPSTDTQYF.

The gene calls are TRBV5-1 and TRBJ2-5, with 11 nucleotides matching TRBD2. V dropped 6 bases and J dropped 5; count of bases not matched to a gene: 3. The CDR3 covers 13 residues. In germline, CDR1 is SGHRS, CDR2 YFSETQ. CDR3 nucleotides: TGCGCCAGCACCCCTAGCGGGGGGGAGACCCAGTACTTC. Amino acid sequence: CASTPSGGETQYF.

This clone has just one count. CDR3: CASRPPGQGGYNEQFF. Here the CDR3 DNA reads TGCGCCAGCAGACCACCGGGACAGGGAGGCTACAATGAGCAGTTCTTC. This rearrangement joins TRBV5-1 to TRBJ2-1, with 9 bases aligning to TRBD1. J was trimmed by 3 bases and V by 5 bases; bases with no gene match: 9. Per the germline V gene, CDR1 is SGHRS and CDR2 is YFSETQ. The CDR3 is 16 residues long.

The genes are TRBV30 and TRBJ1-3; no clear D. The CDR3 sequence is 13 residues long. Germline CDR1 is GTSNPN and CDR2 is SVGIG (reference sequence). V lost 4 bases, J lost 2 bases, and 9 bases lay in between. CDR3 sequence (DNA): TGTGCCTGGACGGTCCTCCCTGGAAACACCATATATTTT. Residues: CAWTVLPGNTIYF.

The chain couples TRBV19 to TRBJ1-1; D might be TRBD1 (5 bases). The CDR3 is made up of 13 amino acids. Germline lookup yields CDR1 LNHDA and CDR2 SQIVND (reference sequence). Trimming took 3 bases from V and 6 from J, leaving 11 bases between them. The CDR3 region is CASSIRDRAEAFF. The CDR3 region has the DNA TGTGCCAGTAGTATCAGGGATCGCGCTGAAGCTTTCTTT. The full variable domain, rest sourced from reference TRBV19 and TRBJ1-1, is DGGITQSPKYLFRKEGQNVTLSCEQNLNHDAMYWYRQDPGQGLRLIYYSQIVNDFQKGDIAEGYSVSREKKESFPLTVTSAQKNPTAFYLCASSIRDRAEAFFGQGTRLTVV.

V and J are TRBV28 and TRBJ1-1; D might be TRBD1 (6 bases). The germline gives CDR1 MDHEN, CDR2 SYDVKM. Trimming shortened V by 6 bases and J by 7 bases, and 15 bases separated the two germline ends. CDR3 size: 13 residues. Here the CDR3 DNA reads TGTGCCAGCAGCCTGGGGGGGCAGGGTGAAGCTTTCTTT. It translates to CASSLGGQGEAFF.

This clone was observed once. V and J are TRBV7-2 and TRBJ1-1; weak D call: TRBD1 (5 bases). This CDR3 is built from 14 residues. The germline V gene has CDR1 SGHTA and CDR2 FQGNSA. Trimming took off 1 base at V and 1 base at J, with 7 bases between the two ends. The CDR3 nucleotides are TGTGCCAGCAGCTTAGTGGGGGGGAACACTGAAGCTTTCTTT. Translated: CASSLVGGNTEAFF.

This chain uses TRBV9 with TRBJ2-3; a possible D gene is TRBD2 (5 bases). Germline V gene sequence: CDR1 SGDLS, CDR2 YYNGEE. Trimming took off 3 bases at V and 4 bases at J, with 9 bases between the two ends. The CDR3 has 13 residues. The chain's CDR3 is CASSAGKSDTQYF. CDR3 DNA sequence: TGTGCCAGCAGCGCGGGGAAATCAGATACGCAGTATTTT.

V usage is TRBV6-6 and J usage is TRBJ2-3, with D perhaps TRBD2 (5 bases). There are 15 residues in the CDR3. V shed 5 bases and J shed 0 bases, with 12 bases lying between them. The germline CDR1 and CDR2 sequences are MNHNY and SVGAGI (reference sequence). The CDR3 loop reads CASSPPGSSTDTQYF. The CDR3 region has the DNA TGTGCCAGCAGTCCCCCGGGGTCTAGCACAGATACGCAGTATTTT.

Concerning this clone: The sample has other DNA sequences that encode this CDR3 too. CDR3 residues: CASSRTGNYGYTF. In DNA form, the CDR3 reads TGTGCCAGCAGTAGGACAGGCAACTATGGCTACACCTTC. The chain carries TRBV6-5 and TRBJ1-2; 7 nucleotides agree with TRBD1. Germline trimming cut 5 bases from V and 2 bases from J; bases unmatched to any gene: 2. The germline V gene encodes CDR1 MNHEY and CDR2 SVGAGI. This CDR3 comprises 13 residues.

This chain connects TRBV3-1 (or the pseudogene TRBV3-2) to TRBJ1-6, with 8 nucleotides matching TRBD1. The CDR3 length is 16 residues. V shed 0 bases and J 16 bases; nucleotides not matched to a gene: 14. CDR1 LGHDT and CDR2 YNNKEL come from the germline V gene (reference sequence). CDR3 residues: CASSQDSGTGSTFLHF. The CDR3 region has the DNA TGTGCCAGCAGCCAAGATTCCGGGACAGGCTCGACCTTTCTCCACTTT.

The J gene is TRBJ1-3, the V gene TRBV29-1; D gene unclear. In germline, CDR1 is SQVTM, CDR2 ANQGSEA. The V end lost 3 bases, the J end lost 8 bases, and 11 bases lay between the germline ends. The length of the CDR3 is 12 residues. The CDR3 region has the DNA TGCAGCGTTGACGAGGGCACGGACACCATATATTTT. Translating it yields CSVDEGTDTIYF.

The J gene is TRBJ1-2, the V gene TRBV19, with D possibly being TRBD1 (5 bases). Germline CDR1 reads LNHDA; CDR2 reads SQIVND (reference sequence). Trimming left V 8 bases short and J 1 base short, with 11 bases between. CDR3 length: 13 amino acids. As DNA, the CDR3 is TGTGCCAGTTCCGGGACTGATAACTATGGCTACACCTTC. Its protein is CASSGTDNYGYTF.

Here the CDR3 reads CASRLYSGRAGGPSWRNEQFF. In DNA, the CDR3 is TGTGCAAGTCGCTTATATAGCGGACGAGCGGGGGGGCCTAGTTGGAGAAATGAGCAGTTCTTC. The V gene is TRBV12-2, the J gene TRBJ2-1; the D call in the table, TRBD2, was not verified against the DNA. TRBV12-2 constitutes a pseudogene. This CDR3 is 21 amino acids long.

The rearrangement links TRBV4-2 to TRBJ2-2; TRBD1 might be the D (5 bases). V shed 0 bases and J shed 3 bases, with 8 bases lying between them. From germline, CDR1 is LGHNA and CDR2 YNFKEQ. This CDR3 contains 15 residues. As DNA, the CDR3 is TGTGCCAGCAGCCAAGATACCAGGGACACCGGGGAGCTGTTTTTT. This encodes CASSQDTRDTGELFF.

The chain couples TRBV10-3 to TRBJ2-5; TRBD2 agrees at 12 bases. Germline lookup yields CDR1 ENHRY and CDR2 SYGVKD. This CDR3 is built from 15 residues. Trimming removed 8 bases from V and 5 bases from J; junction bases left unmatched: 9. This CDR3 reads CAIRASGGAAETQYF. The CDR3 region has the DNA TGTGCCATCCGGGCTAGCGGGGGGGCCGCGGAGACCCAGTACTTC.

This clone was recorded only once. The J gene is TRBJ1-5, the V gene TRBV6-5, with 7 positions matching TRBD1. CDR1 and CDR2 from the germline V gene are MNHEY and SVGAGI. The CDR3 runs to 13 residues. J lost 11 bases, V lost 4 bases, and 8 bases had no gene match. This CDR3 reads CASSSTGSVAQHF. Here the CDR3 DNA reads TGTGCCAGCAGTTCGACAGGGTCGGTGGCCCAGCATTTT.

The V gene is TRBV18, the J gene TRBJ1-5; 7 positions agree with TRBD1. The CDR3 contains 15 residues. Germline values: CDR1 KGHSH, CDR2 LQKENI. V was pared by 0 bases and J by 7 bases, with 6 bases of the junction left unmatched. Written as DNA, the CDR3 is TGTGCCAGCTCACCACCGAACAGGGGAGAGCAGCCCCAGCATTTT. Translation: CASSPPNRGEQPQHF. Full variable domain (rest looked up from reference TRBV18 and TRBJ1-5): NAGVMQNPRHLVRRRGQEARLRCSPMKGHSHVYWYRQLPEEGLKFMVYLQKENIIDESGMPKERFSAEFPKEGPSILRIQQVVRGDSAAYFCASSPPNRGEQPQHFGDGTRLSIL.

CDR3 sequence (DNA): TGTGCCAGCAGCTTAGCCGGGGGGGCCGGAGATGAGCAGTTCTTC. Protein product: CASSLAGGAGDEQFF. The chain recombines TRBV7-9 with TRBJ2-1, with 8 bases that match TRBD2. Germline lookup yields CDR1 SEHNR and CDR2 FQNEAQ (reference sequence). The V gene end was trimmed by 0 bases and the J gene end by 8 bases; junction bases not matched to a gene: 6. The CDR3 length is 15 residues.

This clone was seen only once. The V call is TRBV12-5, the J call TRBJ2-1; TRBD1 might be the D (6 bases). The length of the CDR3 is 14 residues. The germline V and J ends were trimmed by 0 bases and 4 bases, with 7 bases remaining between them. Germline V lookup: CDR1 LGHNT, CDR2 FRNRAP. Written as DNA, the CDR3 is TGTGCTAGTGGTTTGGTAGGACAGTACAATGAGCAGTTCTTC. This translates into CASGLVGQYNEQFF.

This clone has a single count. This CDR3 is CAWEQTRNEKLFF. The CDR3 DNA reads as TGTGCCTGGGAACAGACTAGAAATGAAAAACTGTTTTTT. V usage is TRBV30 and J usage is TRBJ1-4; D unresolved. V was shortened by 5 bases and J by 5 bases, with 12 bases between the two germline ends. The CDR3 has 13 residues. CDR1 is GTSNPN, CDR2 SVGIG, per germline (reference sequence).

J is TRBJ1-4 and V is TRBV18, with 7 bases identical to TRBD1. V was pared by 4 bases and J by 6 bases, with 8 bases of the junction left unmatched. Germline lookup yields CDR1 KGHSH and CDR2 LQKENI. The CDR3 runs to 15 residues. As DNA, the CDR3 is TGTGCCAGCTCACAAGACAGGGTCGGGCATGAAAAACTGTTTTTT. It is translated as CASSQDRVGHEKLFF.

This clone has a single count. The chain couples TRBV20-1 to TRBJ1-2; D is undetermined. V lost 3 bases and J lost 8, with 16 bases in between. Germline V gives CDR1 DFQATT, CDR2 SNEGSKA (reference sequence). This CDR3 region has 13 residues. CDR3 DNA: TGCAGTGCTAGTATCTCGCGAGGCTGGGGCTACACCTTC. This translates into CSASISRGWGYTF.

The V and J genes are TRBV27 and TRBJ1-1; D is perhaps TRBD1 (6 bases). Germline assignment: CDR1 MNHEY and CDR2 SMNVEV (reference sequence). There are 14 residues in the CDR3. The ends were cut back, 4 bases at V and 1 base at J, with 10 bases in the middle. The CDR3 DNA sequence: TGTGCCAGCAGTTCTAGCAGGGGGAACACTGAAGCTTTCTTT. It yields the protein CASSSSRGNTEAFF.